The clone carrying this T cell receptor (beta chain) has just one count. Antigen specificity is unknown. Patients were excluded for uncontrolled infection, other autoimmune disease, pregnancy or lactation. Orbital computed tomography, thyroid ultrasound, serum thyroxine and TRAb, and clinical symptoms together informed the diagnoses. These data belong to a study of T cells in Graves' hyperthyroidism and ophthalmopathy. Study-level information: Peripheral blood sampling occurred at initial diagnosis, before any treatment. Notes on the study in general: Separating ophthalmopathy from stable hyperthyroidism was achieved by a 13 V-J model.

V lost 4 bases to trimming and J lost 4 bases, with 19 bases between them. The length of the CDR3 is 16 residues. Germline V gene data show CDR1 as SGHKS and CDR2 as YYEKEE (reference sequence). It was RNA transcripts that yielded the amplified TCR beta CDR3 regions. The HTBI primer set was used in a first-round RT-PCR of the TCR CDR3. TCRdb re-analysed the multiplex PCR reads in MiXCR, keeping a single row per CDR3 protein. This table holds fewer than 400,000 distinct CDR3 sequences, 15% to 19% found once. Sequenced sample: blood. V usage is TRBV5-5 and J usage is TRBJ2-3; tentatively, D is TRBD1 (5 bases). This receptor was obtained from a woman aged 18-30 years with Graves' hyperthyroidism that later progressed to Graves' ophthalmopathy. CDR3 sequence: CASSRRRQGMSDTQYF. The DNA for the CDR3 is TGTGCCAGCAGCCGACGCAGGCAGGGCATGTCAGATACGCAGTATTTT.